This TCR beta chain was identified during a study of T cell repertoires in cytomegalovirus infection. Study-level information: Use of recently identified HLA-C-restricted and well-studied HLA-B-restricted CMV epitopes was part of the study. CMV infection and matching HLA type were both indicated by public TCR beta signatures.

Using its own MiXCR run on the reads, TCRdb lists one record per CDR3 protein. The sample contains roughly 500,000 distinct CDR3 sequences, about two fifths of which appear only once. As regards this clonotype: Its antigen is undetermined.

V lost 1 base to trimming and J lost 5 bases, with 20 bases between them. Germline CDR1 LGHNA, CDR2 YSLEER. The CDR3 has 18 amino acids. Study outcomes and limitations: The cumulative frequency of public TCR beta families identified carriers of CMV plus the relevant HLA.

J is TRBJ1-4 and V is TRBV4-3; possible D gene TRBD1, 6 bases. The material was cultured PBMCs, obtained from culture after CMV antigen stimulation. This receptor was identified in a human donor in good health (CMV status not recorded). Some clones in this sample may be carry-over from other donors' samples. CDR3 sequence: CASSQGKGQPRGNEKLFF. CDR3 DNA sequence: TGCGCCAGCAGCCAAGGTAAAGGACAGCCCCGAGGCAATGAAAAACTGTTTTTT.